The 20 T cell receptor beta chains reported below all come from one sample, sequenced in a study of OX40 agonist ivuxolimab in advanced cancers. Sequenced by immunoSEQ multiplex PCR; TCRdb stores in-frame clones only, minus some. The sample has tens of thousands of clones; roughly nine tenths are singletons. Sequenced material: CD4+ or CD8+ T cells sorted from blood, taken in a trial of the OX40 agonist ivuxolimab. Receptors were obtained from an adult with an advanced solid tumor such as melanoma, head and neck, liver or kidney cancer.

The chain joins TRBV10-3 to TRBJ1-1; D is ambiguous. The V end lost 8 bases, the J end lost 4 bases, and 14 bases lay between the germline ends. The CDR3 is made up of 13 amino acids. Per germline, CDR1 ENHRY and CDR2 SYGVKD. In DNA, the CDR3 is TGTGCCATCGCGAAGGCGCAGACCACTGAAGCTTTCTTT. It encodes CAIAKAQTTEAFF.

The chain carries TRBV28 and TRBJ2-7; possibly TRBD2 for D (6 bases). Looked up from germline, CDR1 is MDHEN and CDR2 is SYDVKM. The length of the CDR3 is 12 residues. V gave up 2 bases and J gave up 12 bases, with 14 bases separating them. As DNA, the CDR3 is TGTGCCAGCAGTTTAATGCGGAGGGCCGCGTACTTC. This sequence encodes CASSLMRRAAYF.

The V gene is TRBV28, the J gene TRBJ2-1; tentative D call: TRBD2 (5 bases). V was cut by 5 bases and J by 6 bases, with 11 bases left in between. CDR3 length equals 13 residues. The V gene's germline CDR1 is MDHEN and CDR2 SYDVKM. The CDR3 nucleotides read TGTGCCAGCAGTAAGCGGCCAGCCAATGAGCAGTTCTTC. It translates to CASSKRPANEQFF.

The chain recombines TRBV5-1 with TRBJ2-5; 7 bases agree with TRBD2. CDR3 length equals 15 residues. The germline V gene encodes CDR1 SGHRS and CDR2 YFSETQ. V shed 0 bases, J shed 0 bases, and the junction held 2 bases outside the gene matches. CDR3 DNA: TGCGCCAGCAGCTTGGGAAGCGGGAACCAAGAGACCCAGTACTTC. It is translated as CASSLGSGNQETQYF.

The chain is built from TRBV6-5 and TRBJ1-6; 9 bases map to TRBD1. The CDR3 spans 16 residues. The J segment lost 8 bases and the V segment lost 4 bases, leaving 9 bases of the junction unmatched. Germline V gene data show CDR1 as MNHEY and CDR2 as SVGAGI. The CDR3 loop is CASSSRDRAWHSPLHF. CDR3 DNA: TGTGCCAGCAGTTCCCGGGACAGGGCTTGGCATTCACCCCTCCACTTT.

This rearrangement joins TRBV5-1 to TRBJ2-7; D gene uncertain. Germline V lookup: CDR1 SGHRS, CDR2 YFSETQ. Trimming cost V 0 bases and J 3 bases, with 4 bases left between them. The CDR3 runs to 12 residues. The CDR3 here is CASSLGDYEQYF. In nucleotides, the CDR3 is TGCGCCAGCAGCTTGGGCGACTACGAGCAGTACTTC.

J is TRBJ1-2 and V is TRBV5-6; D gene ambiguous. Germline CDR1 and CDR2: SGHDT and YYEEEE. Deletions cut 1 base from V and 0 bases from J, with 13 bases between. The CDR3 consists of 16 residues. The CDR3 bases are TGTGCCAGCAGCTTGAGGGTAGGAACAGCTAACTATGGCTACACCTTC. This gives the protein CASSLRVGTANYGYTF. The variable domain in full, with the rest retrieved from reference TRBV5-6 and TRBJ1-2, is DAGVTQSPTHLIKTRGQQVTLRCSPKSGHDTVSWYQQALGQGPQFIFQYYEEEERQRGNFPDRFSGHQFPNYSSELNVNALLLGDSALYLCASSLRVGTANYGYTFGSGTRLTVV.

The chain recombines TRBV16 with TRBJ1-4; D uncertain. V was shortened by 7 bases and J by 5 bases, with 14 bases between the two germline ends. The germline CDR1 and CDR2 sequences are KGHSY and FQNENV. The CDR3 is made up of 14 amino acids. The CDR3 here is CASTLGHDNEKLFF. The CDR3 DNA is TGTGCCAGCACCCTCGGGCATGACAATGAAAAACTGTTTTTT.

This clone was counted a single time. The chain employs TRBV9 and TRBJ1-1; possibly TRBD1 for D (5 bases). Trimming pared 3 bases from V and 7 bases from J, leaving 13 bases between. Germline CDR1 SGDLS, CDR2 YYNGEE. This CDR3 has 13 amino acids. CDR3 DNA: TGTGCCAGCAGCGCCGGAAGAGGGGTTGAAGCTTTCTTT. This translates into CASSAGRGVEAFF.

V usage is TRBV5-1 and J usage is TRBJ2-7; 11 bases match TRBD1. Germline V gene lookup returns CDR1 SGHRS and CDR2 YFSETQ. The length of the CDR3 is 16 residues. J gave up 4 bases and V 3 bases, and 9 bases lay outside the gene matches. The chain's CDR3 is CASSSLGTGGGYEQYF. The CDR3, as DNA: TGCGCCAGCAGCTCACTAGGGACAGGGGGAGGATACGAGCAGTACTTC. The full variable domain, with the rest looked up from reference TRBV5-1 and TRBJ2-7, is KAGVTQTPRYLIKTRGQQVTLSCSPISGHRSVSWYQQTPGQGLQFLFEYFSETQRNKGNFPGRFSGRQFSNSRSEMNVSTLELGDSALYLCASSSLGTGGGYEQYFGPGTRLTVT.

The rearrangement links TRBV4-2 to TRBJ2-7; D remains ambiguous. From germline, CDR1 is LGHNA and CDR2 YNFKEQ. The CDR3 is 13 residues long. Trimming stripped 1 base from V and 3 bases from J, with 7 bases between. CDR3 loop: CASSQADLYEQYF. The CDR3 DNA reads TGTGCCAGCAGCCAAGCCGACCTCTACGAGCAGTACTTC.

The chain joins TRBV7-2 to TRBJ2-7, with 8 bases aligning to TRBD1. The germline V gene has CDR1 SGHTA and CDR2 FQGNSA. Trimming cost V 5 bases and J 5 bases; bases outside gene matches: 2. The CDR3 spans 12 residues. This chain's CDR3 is CASSLDRDEQYF. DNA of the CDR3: TGTGCCAGCAGCCTGGACAGGGACGAGCAGTACTTC.

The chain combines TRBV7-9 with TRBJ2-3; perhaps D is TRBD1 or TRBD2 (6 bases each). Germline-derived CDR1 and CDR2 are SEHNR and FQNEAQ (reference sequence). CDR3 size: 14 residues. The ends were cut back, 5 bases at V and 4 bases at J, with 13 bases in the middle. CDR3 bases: TGTGCCAGCAGCCCCCTCGGGGGCCCAGATACGCAGTATTTT. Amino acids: CASSPLGGPDTQYF.

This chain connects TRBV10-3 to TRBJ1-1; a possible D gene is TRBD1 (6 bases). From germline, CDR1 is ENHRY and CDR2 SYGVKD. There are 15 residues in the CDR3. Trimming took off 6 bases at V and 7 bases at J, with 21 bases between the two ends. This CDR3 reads CAIRRLTGTTGEAFF. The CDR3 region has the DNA TGTGCCATCAGAAGACTTACCGGGACAACTGGTGAAGCTTTCTTT.

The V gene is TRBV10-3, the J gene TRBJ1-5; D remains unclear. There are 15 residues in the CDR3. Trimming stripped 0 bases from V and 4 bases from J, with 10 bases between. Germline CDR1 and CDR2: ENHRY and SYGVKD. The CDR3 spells CAISESWTRNQPQHF. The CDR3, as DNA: TGTGCCATCAGTGAGTCGTGGACGAGGAATCAGCCCCAGCATTTT.

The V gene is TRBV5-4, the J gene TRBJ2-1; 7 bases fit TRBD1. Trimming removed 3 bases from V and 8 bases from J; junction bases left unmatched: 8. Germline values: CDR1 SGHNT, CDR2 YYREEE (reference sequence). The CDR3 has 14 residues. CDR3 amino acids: CASSSRQGMDEQFF. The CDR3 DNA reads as TGTGCCAGCAGCTCCCGACAGGGAATGGATGAGCAGTTCTTC.

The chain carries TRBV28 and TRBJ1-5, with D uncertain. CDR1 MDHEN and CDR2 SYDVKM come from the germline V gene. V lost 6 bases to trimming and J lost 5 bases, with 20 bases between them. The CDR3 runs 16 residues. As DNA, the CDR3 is TGTGCCAGCAGAAGAACAACCGGGCCGGGCTATCAGCCCCAGCATTTT. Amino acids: CASRRTTGPGYQPQHF.

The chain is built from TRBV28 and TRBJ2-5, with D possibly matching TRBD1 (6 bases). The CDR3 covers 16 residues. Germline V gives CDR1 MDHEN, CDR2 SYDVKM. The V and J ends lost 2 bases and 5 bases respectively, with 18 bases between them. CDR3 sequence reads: CASSLSASGGRETQYF. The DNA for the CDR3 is TGTGCCAGCAGTTTAAGCGCAAGTGGGGGCAGGGAGACCCAGTACTTC.

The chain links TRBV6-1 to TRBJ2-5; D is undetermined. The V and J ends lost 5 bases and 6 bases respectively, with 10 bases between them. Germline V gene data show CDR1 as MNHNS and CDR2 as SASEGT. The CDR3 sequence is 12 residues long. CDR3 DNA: TGTGCCAGCAGTTCGGGTAGTAAGACCCAGTACTTC. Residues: CASSSGSKTQYF.

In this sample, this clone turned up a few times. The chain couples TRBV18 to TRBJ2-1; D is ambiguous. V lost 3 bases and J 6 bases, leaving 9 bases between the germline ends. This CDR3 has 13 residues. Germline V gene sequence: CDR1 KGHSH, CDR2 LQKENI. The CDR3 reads CASSPTAANEQFF. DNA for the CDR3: TGTGCCAGCTCACCGACGGCGGCCAATGAGCAGTTCTTC.